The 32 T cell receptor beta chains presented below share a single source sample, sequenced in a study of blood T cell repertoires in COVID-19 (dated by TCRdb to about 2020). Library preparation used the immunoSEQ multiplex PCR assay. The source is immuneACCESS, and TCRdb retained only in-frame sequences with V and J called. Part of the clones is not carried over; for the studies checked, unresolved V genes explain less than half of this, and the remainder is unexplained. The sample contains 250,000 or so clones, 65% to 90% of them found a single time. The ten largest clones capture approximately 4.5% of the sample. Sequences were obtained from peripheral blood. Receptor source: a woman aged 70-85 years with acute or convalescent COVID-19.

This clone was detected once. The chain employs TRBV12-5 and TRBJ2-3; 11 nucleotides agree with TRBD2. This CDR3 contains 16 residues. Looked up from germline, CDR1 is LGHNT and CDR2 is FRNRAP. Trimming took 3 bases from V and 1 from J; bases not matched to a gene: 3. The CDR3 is CASGFLAGGRTDTQYF. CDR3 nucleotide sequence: TGTGCTAGTGGTTTCCTAGCGGGGGGCCGCACAGATACGCAGTATTTT.

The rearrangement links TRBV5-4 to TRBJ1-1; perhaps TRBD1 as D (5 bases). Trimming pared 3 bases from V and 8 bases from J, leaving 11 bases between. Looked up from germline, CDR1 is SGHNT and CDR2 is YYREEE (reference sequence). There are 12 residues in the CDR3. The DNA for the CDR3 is TGTGCCAGCAGCTCCGGGTCAGGGGAAGCTTTCTTT. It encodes CASSSGSGEAFF.

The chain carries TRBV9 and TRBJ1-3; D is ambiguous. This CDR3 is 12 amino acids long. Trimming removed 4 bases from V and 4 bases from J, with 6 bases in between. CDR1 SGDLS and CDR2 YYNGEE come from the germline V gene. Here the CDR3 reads CASSREGNTIYF. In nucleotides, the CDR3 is TGTGCCAGCAGCCGGGAGGGAAACACCATATATTTT.

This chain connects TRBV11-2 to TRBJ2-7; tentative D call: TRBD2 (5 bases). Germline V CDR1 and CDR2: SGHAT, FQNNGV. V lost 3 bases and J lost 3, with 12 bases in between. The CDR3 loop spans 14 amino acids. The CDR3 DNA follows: TGTGCCAGCAGCTTGGACTGGAGAAACTACGAGCAGTACTTC. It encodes CASSLDWRNYEQYF. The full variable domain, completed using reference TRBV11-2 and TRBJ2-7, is EAGVAQSPRYKIIEKRQSVAFWCNPISGHATLYWYQQILGQGPKLLIQFQNNGVVDDSQLPKDRFSAERLKGVDSTLKIQPAKLEDSAVYLCASSLDWRNYEQYFGPGTRLTVT.

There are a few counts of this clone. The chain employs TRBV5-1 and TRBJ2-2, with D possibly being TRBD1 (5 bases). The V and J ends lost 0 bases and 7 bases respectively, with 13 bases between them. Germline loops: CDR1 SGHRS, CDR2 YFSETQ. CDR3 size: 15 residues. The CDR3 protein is CASSLAAQGGGELFF. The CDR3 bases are TGCGCCAGCAGCTTGGCCGCCCAGGGCGGCGGGGAGCTGTTTTTT.

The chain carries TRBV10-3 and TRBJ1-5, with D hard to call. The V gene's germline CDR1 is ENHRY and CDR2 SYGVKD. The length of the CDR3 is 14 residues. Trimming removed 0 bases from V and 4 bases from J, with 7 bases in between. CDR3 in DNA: TGTGCCATCAGTGAGTCAGGGAGTAATCAGCCCCAGCATTTT. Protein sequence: CAISESGSNQPQHF.

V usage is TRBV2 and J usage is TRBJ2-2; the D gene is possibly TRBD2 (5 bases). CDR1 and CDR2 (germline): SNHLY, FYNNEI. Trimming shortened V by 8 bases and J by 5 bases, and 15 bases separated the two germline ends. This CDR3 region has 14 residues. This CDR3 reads CASGPGRGTGELFF. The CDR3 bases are TGTGCCAGCGGTCCAGGCCGAGGGACCGGGGAGCTGTTTTTT.

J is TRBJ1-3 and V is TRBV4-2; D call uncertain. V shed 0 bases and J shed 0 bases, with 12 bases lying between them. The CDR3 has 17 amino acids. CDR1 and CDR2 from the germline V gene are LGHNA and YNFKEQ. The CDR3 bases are TGTGCCAGCAGCCAAGATTATCGGGGTCTCTCTGGAAACACCATATATTTT. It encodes CASSQDYRGLSGNTIYF.

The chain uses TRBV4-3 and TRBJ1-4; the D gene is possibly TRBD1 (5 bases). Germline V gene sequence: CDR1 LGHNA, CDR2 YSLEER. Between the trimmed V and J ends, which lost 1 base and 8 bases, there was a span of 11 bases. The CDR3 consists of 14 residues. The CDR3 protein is CASSQASRGEKLFF. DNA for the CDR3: TGCGCCAGCAGCCAAGCCTCACGGGGGGAAAAACTGTTTTTT.

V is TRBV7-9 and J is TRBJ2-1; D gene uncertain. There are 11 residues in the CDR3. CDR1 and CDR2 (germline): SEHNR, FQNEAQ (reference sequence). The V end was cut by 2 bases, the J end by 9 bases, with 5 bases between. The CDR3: CASSLIGEQFF. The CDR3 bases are TGTGCCAGCAGCTTAATCGGTGAGCAGTTCTTC.

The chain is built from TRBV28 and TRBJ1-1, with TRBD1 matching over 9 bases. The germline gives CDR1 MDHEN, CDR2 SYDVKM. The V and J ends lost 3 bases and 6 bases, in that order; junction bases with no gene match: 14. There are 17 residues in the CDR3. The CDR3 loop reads CASSFYPGQGPSAEAFF. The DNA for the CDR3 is TGTGCCAGCAGTTTCTACCCGGGACAGGGACCCTCGGCTGAAGCTTTCTTT.

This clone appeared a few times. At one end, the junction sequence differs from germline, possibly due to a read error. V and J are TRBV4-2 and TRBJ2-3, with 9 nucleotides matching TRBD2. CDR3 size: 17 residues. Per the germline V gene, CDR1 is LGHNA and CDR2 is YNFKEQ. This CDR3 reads CASSQDGSGGLFDMQYF. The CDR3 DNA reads TGTGCCAGCAGCCAAGATGGGAGCGGGGGGCTTTTTGATATGCAGTATTTT.

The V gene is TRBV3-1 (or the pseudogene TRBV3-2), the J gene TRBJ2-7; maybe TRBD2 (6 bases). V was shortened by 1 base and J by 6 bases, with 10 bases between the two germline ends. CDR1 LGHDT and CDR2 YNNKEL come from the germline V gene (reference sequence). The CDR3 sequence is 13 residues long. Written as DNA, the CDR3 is TGTGCCAGCAGCCAAGCGGGGGTGGGCGAGCAGTACTTC. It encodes CASSQAGVGEQYF.

The CDR3 reads CASSSKPTLNTEAFF. The CDR3 bases are TGTGCCAGCAGCTCCAAGCCAACCTTGAACACTGAAGCTTTCTTT. The V call is TRBV9, the J call TRBJ1-1, with unresolved D. V dropped 4 bases and J dropped 0 bases, with 13 bases sitting between them. Germline V gene data show CDR1 as SGDLS and CDR2 as YYNGEE. The CDR3 sequence is 15 residues long.

The CDR3 sequence: CASSERPFTGTRETQYF. The CDR3 DNA follows: TGTGCCAGCAGTGAAAGGCCGTTTACAGGGACCCGGGAGACCCAGTACTTC. The V call is TRBV6-1, the J call TRBJ2-5, with TRBD1 as a possible D gene (6 bases). Deletions cut 2 bases from V and 5 bases from J, with 21 bases between. Germline V CDR1 and CDR2: MNHNS, SASEGT. This CDR3 has 17 residues.

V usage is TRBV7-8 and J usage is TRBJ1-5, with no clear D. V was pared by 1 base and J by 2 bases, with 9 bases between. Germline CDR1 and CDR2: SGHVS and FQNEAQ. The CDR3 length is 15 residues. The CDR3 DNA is TGTGCCAGCAGCTTAGGAGGCGGGCGCAATCAGCCCCAGCATTTT. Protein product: CASSLGGGRNQPQHF.

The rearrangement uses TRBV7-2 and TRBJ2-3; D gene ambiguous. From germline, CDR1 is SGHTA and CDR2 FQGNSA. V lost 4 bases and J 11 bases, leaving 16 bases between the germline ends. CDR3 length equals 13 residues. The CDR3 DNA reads TGTGCCAGCAGCTCTGCCCAGCGAAATCGGCAGTATTTT. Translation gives CASSSAQRNRQYF.

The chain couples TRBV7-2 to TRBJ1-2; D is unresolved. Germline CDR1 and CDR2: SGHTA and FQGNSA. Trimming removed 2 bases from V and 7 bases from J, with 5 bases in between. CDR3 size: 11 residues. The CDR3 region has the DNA TGTGCCAGCAGCTTAATGAGTGGCTACACCTTC. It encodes CASSLMSGYTF. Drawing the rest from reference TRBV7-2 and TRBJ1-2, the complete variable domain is GAGVSQSPSNKVTEKGKDVELRCDPISGHTALYWYRQSLGQGLEFLIYFQGNSAPDKSGLPSDRFSAERTGGSVSTLTIQRTQQEDSAVYLCASSLMSGYTFGSGTRLTVV.

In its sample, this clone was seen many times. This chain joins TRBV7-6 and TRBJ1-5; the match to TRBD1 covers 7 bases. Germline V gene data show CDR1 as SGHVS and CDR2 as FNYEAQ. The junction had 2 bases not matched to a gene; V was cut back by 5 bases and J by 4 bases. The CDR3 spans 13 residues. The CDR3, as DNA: TGTGCCAGCAGCGGACAGGAAAATCAGCCCCAGCATTTT. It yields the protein CASSGQENQPQHF.

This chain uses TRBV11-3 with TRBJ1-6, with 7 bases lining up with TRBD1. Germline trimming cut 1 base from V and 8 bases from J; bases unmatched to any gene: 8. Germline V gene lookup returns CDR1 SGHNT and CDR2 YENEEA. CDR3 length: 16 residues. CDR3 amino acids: CASSLGIDRDDSPLHF. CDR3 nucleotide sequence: TGTGCCAGCAGCTTAGGGATTGACAGGGATGATTCACCCCTCCACTTT.

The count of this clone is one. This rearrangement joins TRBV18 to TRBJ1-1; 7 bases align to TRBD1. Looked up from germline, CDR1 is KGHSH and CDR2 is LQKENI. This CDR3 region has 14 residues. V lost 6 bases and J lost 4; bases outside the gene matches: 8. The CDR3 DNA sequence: TGTGCCAGCTCTTCTACCAGGGGGGCCACTGAAGCTTTCTTT. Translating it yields CASSSTRGATEAFF. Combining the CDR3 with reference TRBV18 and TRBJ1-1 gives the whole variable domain NAGVMQNPRHLVRRRGQEARLRCSPMKGHSHVYWYRQLPEEGLKFMVYLQKENIIDESGMPKERFSAEFPKEGPSILRIQQVVRGDSAAYFCASSSTRGATEAFFGQGTRLTVV.

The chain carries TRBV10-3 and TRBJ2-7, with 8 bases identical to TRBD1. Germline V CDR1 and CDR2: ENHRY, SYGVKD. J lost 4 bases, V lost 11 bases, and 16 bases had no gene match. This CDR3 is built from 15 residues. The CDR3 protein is CAVGGHGTGKYEQYF. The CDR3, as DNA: TGTGCCGTCGGGGGCCACGGGACAGGTAAATACGAGCAGTACTTC.

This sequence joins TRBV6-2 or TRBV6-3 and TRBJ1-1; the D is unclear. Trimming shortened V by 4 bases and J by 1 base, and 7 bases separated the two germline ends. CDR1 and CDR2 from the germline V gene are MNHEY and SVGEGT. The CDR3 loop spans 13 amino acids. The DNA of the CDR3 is TGTGCCAGCAGTTTCGGGGAGAACACTGAAGCTTTCTTT. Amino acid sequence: CASSFGENTEAFF.

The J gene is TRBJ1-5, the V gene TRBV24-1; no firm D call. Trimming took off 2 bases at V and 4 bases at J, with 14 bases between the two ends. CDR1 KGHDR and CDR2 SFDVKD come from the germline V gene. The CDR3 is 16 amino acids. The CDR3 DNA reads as TGTGCCACCAGTGATTCCGCCTACAGCAGAAATCAGCCCCAGCATTTT. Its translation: CATSDSAYSRNQPQHF.

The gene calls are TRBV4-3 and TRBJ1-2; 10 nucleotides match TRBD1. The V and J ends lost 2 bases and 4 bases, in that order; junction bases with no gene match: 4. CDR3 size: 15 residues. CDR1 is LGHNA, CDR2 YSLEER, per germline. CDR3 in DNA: TGCGCCAGCAGCCAACAGGACAGGGGGGGCTATGGCTACACCTTC. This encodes CASSQQDRGGYGYTF.

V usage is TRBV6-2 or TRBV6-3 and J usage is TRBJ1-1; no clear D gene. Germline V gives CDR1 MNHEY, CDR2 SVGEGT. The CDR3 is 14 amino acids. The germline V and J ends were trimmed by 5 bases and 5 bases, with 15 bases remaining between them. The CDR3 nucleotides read TGTGCCAGCAGTCTAAGTTTGTTTCCGACTGAAGCTTTCTTT. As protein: CASSLSLFPTEAFF.

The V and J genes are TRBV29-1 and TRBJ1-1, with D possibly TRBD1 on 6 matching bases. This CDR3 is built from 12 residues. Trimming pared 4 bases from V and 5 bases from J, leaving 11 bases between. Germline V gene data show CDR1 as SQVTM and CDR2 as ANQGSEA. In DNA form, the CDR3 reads TGCAGCGTTGGCAGGGGCTGGACTGAAGCTTTCTTT. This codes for CSVGRGWTEAFF.

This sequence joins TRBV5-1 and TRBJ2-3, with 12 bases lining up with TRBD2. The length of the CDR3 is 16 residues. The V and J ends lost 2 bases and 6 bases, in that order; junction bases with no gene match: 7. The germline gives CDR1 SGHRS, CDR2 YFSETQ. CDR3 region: CASSFTSGGLADTQYF. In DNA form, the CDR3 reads TGCGCCAGCAGCTTTACTAGCGGGGGGTTAGCGGATACGCAGTATTTT.

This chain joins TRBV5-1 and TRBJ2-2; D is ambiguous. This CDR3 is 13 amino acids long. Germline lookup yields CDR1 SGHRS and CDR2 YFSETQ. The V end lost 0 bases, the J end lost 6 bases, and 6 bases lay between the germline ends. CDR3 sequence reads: CASSLDGSGELFF. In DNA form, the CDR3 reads TGCGCCAGCAGCTTGGACGGGTCCGGGGAGCTGTTTTTT.

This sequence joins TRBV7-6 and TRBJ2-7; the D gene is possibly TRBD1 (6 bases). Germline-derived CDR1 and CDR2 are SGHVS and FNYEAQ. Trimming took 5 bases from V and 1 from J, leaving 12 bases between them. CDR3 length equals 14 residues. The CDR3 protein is CASSLDRPSYEQYF. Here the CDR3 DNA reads TGTGCCAGCAGCCTCGACAGGCCGTCCTACGAGCAGTACTTC.

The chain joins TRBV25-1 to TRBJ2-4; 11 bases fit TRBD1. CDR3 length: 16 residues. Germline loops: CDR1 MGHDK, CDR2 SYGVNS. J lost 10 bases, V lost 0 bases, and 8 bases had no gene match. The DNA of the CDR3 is TGTGCCAGCAGTGAATATGGCTTGGGACAGGGGGGGATTCAGTACTTC. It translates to CASSEYGLGQGGIQYF.

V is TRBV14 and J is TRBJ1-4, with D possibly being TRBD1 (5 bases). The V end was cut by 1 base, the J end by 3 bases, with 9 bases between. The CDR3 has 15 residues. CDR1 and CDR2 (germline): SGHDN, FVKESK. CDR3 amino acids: CASSQAGLPNEKLFF. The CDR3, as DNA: TGTGCCAGCAGCCAAGCAGGGCTGCCTAATGAAAAACTGTTTTTT.